This TCR beta chain was recovered during a study of T-cell memory formation after mild COVID-19. TCRdb analysed the 5' RACE reads with MiXCR anew, one entry per CDR3 protein. The data hold about 150,000 distinct CDR3 sequences, with around 13% observed a single time. This clonotype came up many times. This CDR3 has 14 residues. Trimming removed 7 bases from V and 2 bases from J; junction bases left unmatched: 7. Germline lookup yields CDR1 SQVTM and CDR2 ANQGSEA. The sequence came from a man aged 18 to 35 who had mild COVID-19 (a few samples of this study predate the infection). Cell type and time point are not known. Sequencing was done on a sample of PBMCs or a T cell subset sorted from them (not recorded which). This rearrangement joins TRBV29-1 to TRBJ2-3; 9 nucleotides match TRBD1. The CDR3 is CSARDRVPTDTQYF. The CDR3 bases are TGCAGCGCCCGGGACAGGGTACCCACAGATACGCAGTATTTT.